This paragraph covers one TCR beta chain sequence. Its target is not known. Germline trimming cut 1 base from V and 3 bases from J; bases unmatched to any gene: 6. The V gene's germline CDR1 is KGHSH and CDR2 LQKENI. This CDR3 spans 16 amino acids. The data derive from a study of T cell responses to AZD1222 COVID-19 vaccine. Method: immunoSEQ multiplex PCR; TCRdb's copy keeps in-frame clones and lacks some. The sample includes 120,000 or so clones, approximately 90% of them seen just once. Study findings and constraints: Donors were chiefly white British, with a greater number of females, and clonal diversity was perhaps underestimated.

The clonotype was recovered from an adult who received the MenACWY meningococcal vaccine as a control. The starting material was peripheral blood, obtained 28 days after the second dose of the MenACWY control vaccine. The J gene is TRBJ2-1, the V gene TRBV18, with 7 bases matching TRBD1. Here the CDR3 DNA reads TGTGCCAGCTCACCACGACAGGGTATGGACTACAATGAGCAGTTCTTC. Translating gives CASSPRQGMDYNEQFF.